This entry is about one TCR beta chain. The data originate from a study of blood T cell repertoires in COVID-19. How the authors handled the data: Amplified reference gene primers provided the basis for estimating nucleated cell counts. Profiled with immunoSEQ multiplex PCR; TCRdb holds only in-frame clones, not every one. The DNA was the basis for D and trimming; V, J and clone size are from that table. The data contain approximately 340,000 clones, roughly nine tenths of them seen just once; the ten biggest clones take up more than 0.85%. The CDR3 sequence is 15 residues long. The germline CDR1 and CDR2 sequences are LGHDT and YNNKEL (reference sequence). The V end lost 2 bases, the J end lost 7 bases, and 18 bases lay between the germline ends.

V and J are TRBV3-1 (or the pseudogene TRBV3-2) and TRBJ2-7, with D possibly TRBD2 on 5 matching bases. Sequencing used PBMCs or T cells enriched from blood (not recorded which). The receptor was derived from a woman between 35 and 50 years old who had been exposed to COVID-19. CDR3 DNA sequence: TGTGCCAGCAGCCAACTCGGGCTATCGCCGGGGGAGCAGTACTTC. Amino acids: CASSQLGLSPGEQYF.